Given below is one T cell receptor beta chain in context. Its antigen remains unidentified. The data originate from a study of cytomegalovirus exposure and HLA in healthy donors. Study background: When roughly 420 donors were genotyped, roughly 80% of them were found to fall in the Caucasian-associated ancestry cluster.

CDR1 is KGHSH, CDR2 LQKENI, per germline. With 4 bases clipped from V and 7 bases from J, the junction kept 9 bases outside the gene matches. This CDR3 spans 14 amino acids. With 60 Vbeta and 13 Jbeta primers, the PCR was carried out. The protocol was immunoSEQ multiplex PCR, while the TCRdb copy is restricted to in-frame clones and leaves out a portion. The repertoire has about 130,000 clones, about 70% of them found once; the top ten carry 2.6%. Overall study findings and caveats: As a later analysis showed, several of the most significant clusters appeared to be linked to common viral pathogens. Most CMV-associated TCR beta chains were later found to appear HLA-restricted.

The sequenced sample consisted of PBMCs. The rearrangement links TRBV18 to TRBJ1-1, with TRBD1 matching over 7 bases. The receptor was derived from a woman aged 55-69 years in good health and CMV-seropositive. The DNA for the CDR3 is TGTGCCAGCTCACACGACAGGGAGGTCGGTGAAGCTTTCTTT. It specifies CASSHDREVGEAFF.